This T cell receptor (beta chain) was observed in a study of T cell responses to AZD1222 COVID-19 vaccine. General study results and limits: At baseline, just five to seven AZD1222 recipients tested seropositive. Repertoire sampling was restricted to post-peak T cell response timepoints.

TCRdb keeps only in-frame clones here, not all; method: immunoSEQ multiplex PCR. The data hold 150,000 or so clones, with 90% observed a single time. Remarks on this clone: The antigen remains undetermined.

CDR1 and CDR2 (germline): KGHDR, SFDVKD. The CDR3 runs 16 residues. V lost 4 bases to trimming and J lost 8 bases, with 19 bases between them. The sequences come from peripheral blood, collected on day 0 of AZD1222 vaccination. V gene TRBV24-1 combines with J gene TRBJ1-4; tentative D call: TRBD1 (6 bases). The TCR sequence derives from an adult in good health. CDR3 region: CATSDRGAGGREKLFF. The CDR3 DNA reads TGTGCCACCAGTGACAGAGGGGCCGGGGGCCGCGAAAAACTGTTTTTT.